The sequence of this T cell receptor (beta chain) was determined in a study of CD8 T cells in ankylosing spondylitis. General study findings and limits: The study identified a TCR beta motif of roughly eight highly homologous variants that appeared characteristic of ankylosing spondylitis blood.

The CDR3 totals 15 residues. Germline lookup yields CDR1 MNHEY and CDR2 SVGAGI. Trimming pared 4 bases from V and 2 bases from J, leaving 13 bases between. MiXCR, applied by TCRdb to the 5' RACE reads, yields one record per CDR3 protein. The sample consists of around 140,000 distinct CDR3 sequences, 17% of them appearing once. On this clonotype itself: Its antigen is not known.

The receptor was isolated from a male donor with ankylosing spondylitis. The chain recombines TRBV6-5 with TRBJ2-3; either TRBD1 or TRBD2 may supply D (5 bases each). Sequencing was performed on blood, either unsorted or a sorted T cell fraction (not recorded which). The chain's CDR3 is CASSSPGRVTDTQYF. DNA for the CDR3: TGTGCCAGCAGTTCGCCGGGACGAGTCACAGATACGCAGTATTTT.